This T cell receptor beta chain was captured in a study of T-cell reconstitution after alpha-beta-depleted transplantation in children. About this clonotype: Antigen specificity is unknown.

Unique molecular identifiers were incorporated during preparation of the TCRbeta library. Via MiXCR, TCRdb re-called the PCR reads, giving one row per CDR3 protein. The sample holds around 490,000 distinct CDR3 sequences, approximately 10% seen once. Regarding the study as a whole: Most T-cell counts and diversity one year after the transplant came from T cells that were newly produced. The high TCRbeta diversity at day 60 in some patients came from surviving recipient T cells and thymic progenitors. Alpha-beta T cells present about two months after transplant were reported to originate from several hundred expanded graft clones.

The V gene's germline CDR1 is SGHVS and CDR2 FNYEAQ. Trimming left V 0 bases short and J 5 bases short, with 17 bases between. The CDR3 runs to 16 residues. The receptor comes from a female patient aged 2-10 years who had a stem cell transplant for aplastic anemia, so the T cells may come from the graft donor. The chain couples TRBV7-6 to TRBJ2-7; D is perhaps TRBD1 (6 bases). The sample here was PBMCs, mostly from graft donor cells, taken 180 days after TCRalphabeta/CD19-depleted stem cell transplant. In DNA form, the CDR3 reads TGTGCCAGCAGCTTAGCGGCTGGGGGCGAAGGTCACGAGCAGTACTTC. Residues: CASSLAAGGEGHEQYF.